This T cell receptor beta chain came from a study of response to subunit inactivated influenza vaccine. This clonotype has a count of ten or more. What it recognizes is unknown. General study points: Few new T cells, the authors suggested, are recruited by each seasonal influenza vaccination.

Using its own MiXCR run on the RT-PCR reads, TCRdb lists one record per CDR3 protein. The top ten hold roughly 40% of the sample, which has 170,000 or so distinct CDR3 sequences, about 10% seen once. This CDR3 has 15 amino acids. Germline CDR1 reads SQVTM; CDR2 reads ANQGSEA. The gene calls are TRBV29-1 and TRBJ2-1; the match to TRBD2 covers 9 bases. The sequenced sample was CD8+ T cells sorted from PBMCs, obtained approximately 25 months after vaccination. The clonotype originates from a man between 45 and 75 years old who received an inactivated influenza vaccine. The CDR3 DNA sequence: TGCAGTTATAAGGGGCTAGCGGGAAGATACAATGAGCAGTTCTTC. This sequence encodes CSYKGLAGRYNEQFF.